The clone carrying this T cell receptor beta chain has more than one count but fewer than ten. The sample belongs to a study of beta chain features in type 1 diabetes. The authors took one heparinised blood draw, averaging about 120 mL, from each donor. Researchers reported sorting CD4+ naive, central memory, regulatory and stem cell-like memory cells via CD45RO/CCR7/CD25/CD127/CD95/CD27. Expressed TCRB transcripts got sequenced, as all isolated RNA was reverse transcribed. Method: immunoSEQ multiplex PCR; TCRdb's copy keeps in-frame clones and lacks some. The profile shows hundreds of thousands of clones, around 30% of them singletons. The V end was cut by 4 bases, the J end by 7 bases, with 14 bases between. The length of the CDR3 is 13 residues. Germline V gene sequence: CDR1 SQVTM, CDR2 ANQGSEA.

Sequencing input: naive CD4+ T cells from blood. V and J are TRBV29-1 and TRBJ1-5, with a tentative D call TRBD1 (5 bases). The receptor comes from a man aged 18-30 years in good health. In DNA form, the CDR3 reads TGCAGCGTTGCGAGGGGAAACGGGCAGCCCCAGCATTTT. Protein: CSVARGNGQPQHF.